Sequencing of this T cell receptor (beta chain) was carried out in a study of shared T cell receptors in the human thymus. V shed 5 bases, J shed 3 bases, and the junction held 9 bases outside the gene matches. Germline assignment: CDR1 MNHEY and CDR2 SMNVEV (reference sequence). This CDR3 is 15 amino acids long. The repertoire was sequenced with immunoSEQ multiplex PCR; TCRdb's copy has only in-frame clones and lacks some. The sample lists roughly 550,000 clones; approximately 80% were seen once. The sample was also linked to a second study, of human thymus T cells. In that study: The thymus was resected at corrective cardiac surgery. Among thymic and blood repertoires, usage of V and J genes appeared biased. Related studies found that unrelated individuals share highly overlapping thymic repertoires.

The sequenced material came from thymocytes. This chain uses TRBV27 with TRBJ2-7; TRBD2 aligns across 8 bases. The receptor was derived from a boy younger than two with a congenital heart defect. CDR3 residues: CASSVTSGTYYEQYF. DNA for the CDR3: TGTGCCAGCAGTGTCACTAGCGGAACTTACTACGAGCAGTACTTC.